The entry below describes one TCR beta chain. What it recognizes is unknown. Here immunoSEQ multiplex PCR was the method, and the copy in TCRdb shows in-frame clones only, minus some. The table has 120,000 to 150,000 clones, 80% to 95% seen once. The source of the sample is a study of cytotoxic CD8 clonotypes in ibrutinib-treated CLL. Overall study context: Of the patients, 11 were relapsed/refractory, over 14 treatment-naive and 17 to 18 IGHV unmutated. Study-wide findings and caveats: At ibrutinib response, clonality increased, and at progression it declined back toward baseline.

Genomic DNA (around 2 micrograms) was obtained from cryopreserved PBMCs for construction of TCR beta libraries. Germline lookup yields CDR1 DFQATT and CDR2 SNEGSKA (reference sequence). CDR3 length: 10 amino acids. The V gene is TRBV20-1, the J gene TRBJ2-3; D remains unclear. The sample in question was PBMCs, obtained after 12 months of ibrutinib treatment. The clonotype originates from a human donor with chronic lymphocytic leukemia. CDR3 sequence (DNA): TGCAGCTTAGACACAGATACGCAGTATTTT. It codes for CSLDTDTQYF.